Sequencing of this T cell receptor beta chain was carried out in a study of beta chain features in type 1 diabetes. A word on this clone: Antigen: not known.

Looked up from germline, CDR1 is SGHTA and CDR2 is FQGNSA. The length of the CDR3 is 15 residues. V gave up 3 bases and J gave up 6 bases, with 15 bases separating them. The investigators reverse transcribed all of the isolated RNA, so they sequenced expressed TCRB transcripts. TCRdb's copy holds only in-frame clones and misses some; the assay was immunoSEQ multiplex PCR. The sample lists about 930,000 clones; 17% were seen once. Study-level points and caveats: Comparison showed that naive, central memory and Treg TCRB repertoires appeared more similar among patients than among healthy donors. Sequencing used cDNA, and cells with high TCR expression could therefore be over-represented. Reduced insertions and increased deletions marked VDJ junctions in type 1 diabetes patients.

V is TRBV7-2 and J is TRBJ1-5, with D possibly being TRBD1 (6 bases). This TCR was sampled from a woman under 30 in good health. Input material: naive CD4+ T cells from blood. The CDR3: CASSLQWGATQPQHF. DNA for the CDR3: TGTGCCAGCAGCTTGCAGTGGGGGGCGACTCAGCCCCAGCATTTT.